Each of the 18 T cell receptor beta chains below was sequenced from the same sample in a study of vaccination effects on CD4 cells after COVID-19. TCRdb's table, derived via immunoSEQ multiplex PCR, lists solely in-frame clones and lacks some. The sample holds around 26,000 clones; approximately 69% are singletons and the top ten take approximately 8.2%. No antigen has been assigned to these receptors. Before any sequencing was done, the ViraFEST assay used viral peptide pools to expand antigen-specific CD4+ T cells. Isolating CD4+ T cells followed less than 12 days of culture. Each participant received a vaccine that was either BNT162b2 or mRNA-1273, given as two doses. Sequenced here: CD4+ T cells from PBMCs cultured with SARS-CoV-2 spike peptides, sampled after COVID-19 vaccination. The receptors come from a human donor who received a COVID-19 vaccine.

This sequence joins TRBV7-2 and TRBJ1-1, with D unresolved. Germline CDR1 reads SGHTA; CDR2 reads FQGNSA. The CDR3 loop spans 13 amino acids. Trimming took off 3 bases at V and 1 base at J, with 6 bases between the two ends. The CDR3 reads CASSFPQNTEAFF. The CDR3 DNA is TGTGCCAGCAGCTTTCCGCAGAACACTGAAGCTTTCTTT.

V and J are TRBV2 and TRBJ2-7, with D perhaps matching TRBD1 or TRBD2 (6 bases each). The CDR3 runs to 14 residues. Trimming took off 7 bases at V and 2 bases at J, with 15 bases between the two ends. From germline, CDR1 is SNHLY and CDR2 FYNNEI. The CDR3 loop reads CASKRGTSPYEQYF. The DNA for the CDR3 is TGTGCCAGCAAGAGGGGGACTTCTCCCTACGAGCAGTACTTC.

A few counts support this clone. The chain couples TRBV7-9 to TRBJ1-3; D might be TRBD1 (5 bases). Germline CDR1 is SEHNR and CDR2 is FQNEAQ (reference sequence). This CDR3 comprises 14 residues. Trimming took 5 bases from V and 2 from J, leaving 10 bases between them. The DNA of the CDR3 is TGTGCCAGCAGCCCGGGACCGGCTGGAAACACCATATATTTT. Encoded protein: CASSPGPAGNTIYF.

The chain uses TRBV2 and TRBJ1-1; 7 positions match TRBD1. CDR1 SNHLY and CDR2 FYNNEI come from the germline V gene. Trimming removed 1 base from V and 0 bases from J; junction bases left unmatched: 11. CDR3 size: 18 residues. As DNA, the CDR3 is TGTGCCAGCAGTGAAGGGATTAGCAGGGGGTGGATGAACACTGAAGCTTTCTTT. This gives the protein CASSEGISRGWMNTEAFF. The complete variable domain, with remaining parts taken from reference TRBV2 and TRBJ1-1, reads EPEVTQTPSHQVTQMGQEVILRCVPISNHLYFYWYRQILGQKVEFLVSFYNNEISEKSEIFDDQFSVERPDGSNFTLKIRSTKLEDSAMYFCASSEGISRGWMNTEAFFGQGTRLTVV.

Comments on this clone: Distinct nucleotide sequences in the sample also encode this CDR3. In nucleotides, the CDR3 is TGCAGTGCTGCTGACATCTATGGCTACACCTTC. Encoded protein: CSAADIYGYTF. J is TRBJ1-2 and V is TRBV20-1; D gene uncertain. The CDR3 extends over 11 amino acids. Trimming took off 5 bases at V and 4 bases at J, with 8 bases between the two ends. CDR1 and CDR2 from the germline V gene are DFQATT and SNEGSKA (reference sequence).

The rearrangement uses TRBV4-1 and TRBJ1-6; tentatively, D is TRBD1 (6 bases). V gave up 1 base and J gave up 8 bases, with 27 bases separating them. This CDR3 contains 20 residues. Germline CDR1 MGHRA, CDR2 YSYEKL. The CDR3 loop is CASSQARGDGQGFGDSPLHF. CDR3 sequence (DNA): TGCGCCAGCAGCCAAGCAAGAGGGGATGGTCAGGGGTTCGGGGATTCACCCCTCCACTTT.

This chain uses TRBV11-2 with TRBJ1-2; D call uncertain. Trimming shortened V by 4 bases and J by 3 bases, and 9 bases separated the two germline ends. The CDR3 runs 13 residues. Germline lookup yields CDR1 SGHAT and CDR2 FQNNGV. CDR3 DNA: TGTGCCAGCAGCTCTGTGACTGACTATGGCTACACCTTC. It specifies CASSSVTDYGYTF.

V gene TRBV5-4 combines with J gene TRBJ2-3; 10 bases match TRBD2. V lost 4 bases, J lost 6 bases, and 5 bases stayed unmatched. The CDR3 runs 14 residues. Germline V gives CDR1 SGHNT, CDR2 YYREEE (reference sequence). CDR3 protein: CASSPRTSGDTQYF. Written as DNA, the CDR3 is TGTGCCAGCAGCCCCAGGACTAGCGGTGATACGCAGTATTTT.

The genes are TRBV5-4 and TRBJ2-1; 8 positions agree with TRBD1. J lost 6 bases, V lost 5 bases, and 7 bases had no gene match. This CDR3 contains 14 residues. The V gene's germline CDR1 is SGHNT and CDR2 YYREEE (reference sequence). The CDR3 protein is CASRETGEANEQFF. CDR3 bases: TGTGCCAGCAGGGAGACAGGGGAGGCCAATGAGCAGTTCTTC. The whole variable domain, filled in from reference TRBV5-4 and TRBJ2-1, reads ETGVTQSPTHLIKTRGQQVTLRCSSQSGHNTVSWYQQALGQGPQFIFQYYREEENGRGNFPPRFSGLQFPNYSSELNVNALELDDSALYLCASRETGEANEQFFGPGTRLTVL.

The chain has TRBV27 and TRBJ2-4; a possible D gene is TRBD1 (6 bases). This CDR3 region has 13 residues. Trimming left V 9 bases short and J 5 bases short, with 14 bases between. Per germline, CDR1 MNHEY and CDR2 SMNVEV (reference sequence). The CDR3 here is CASYRVGENIQYF. The CDR3 DNA reads as TGTGCCAGTTACAGGGTGGGGGAAAACATTCAGTACTTC.

The rearrangement links TRBV19 to TRBJ2-3; 11 nucleotides agree with TRBD1. The junction had 7 bases not matched to a gene; V was cut back by 6 bases and J by 5 bases. The CDR3 is 15 amino acids. CDR1 is LNHDA, CDR2 SQIVND, per germline (reference sequence). The CDR3 nucleotides read TGTGCCAGTAGCTTTCTGGGACAGGGGGGAGATACGCAGTATTTT. It is translated as CASSFLGQGGDTQYF.

The chain couples TRBV18 to TRBJ2-1, with 9 bases fitting TRBD1. CDR1 is KGHSH, CDR2 LQKENI, per germline. The V gene end was trimmed by 3 bases and the J gene end by 1 base; junction bases not matched to a gene: 10. The CDR3 covers 18 residues. CDR3 amino acids: CASSPVGTGRNSYNEQFF. CDR3 coding DNA: TGTGCCAGCTCACCGGTCGGGACAGGGAGGAATTCCTACAATGAGCAGTTCTTC.

This clone was observed a few times. V and J are TRBV9 and TRBJ1-2; D is possibly TRBD1 (5 bases). The CDR3 has 14 amino acids. V lost 2 bases and J lost 3, with 11 bases in between. CDR1 and CDR2 from the germline V gene are SGDLS and YYNGEE. The CDR3 sequence is CASSVPGRDYGYTF. In DNA form, the CDR3 reads TGTGCCAGCAGCGTCCCGGGCAGGGACTATGGCTACACCTTC.

In DNA, the CDR3 is TGTGCCAGCTCTTTACTCAGGGGGAGGTACACTGAAGCTTTCTTT. It specifies CASSLLRGRYTEAFF. The chain couples TRBV18 to TRBJ1-1; 7 bases fit TRBD1. Germline CDR1 is KGHSH and CDR2 is LQKENI. The CDR3 is 15 amino acids. The J segment lost 3 bases and the V segment lost 6 bases, leaving 10 bases of the junction unmatched.

The CDR3 loop reads CASSRREGPYEQYF. The CDR3 nucleotides are TGTGCCAGCAGCCGACGGGAGGGGCCCTACGAGCAGTACTTC. V gene TRBV9 combines with J gene TRBJ2-7, with 8 bases identical to TRBD2. The V gene's germline CDR1 is SGDLS and CDR2 YYNGEE. After removal of 4 bases from V and 2 bases from J, the junction contained 5 bases not matched to a gene. CDR3 length: 14 amino acids.

The chain has TRBV9 and TRBJ2-1; 8 nucleotides line up with TRBD2. This CDR3 has 16 amino acids. CDR1 is SGDLS, CDR2 YYNGEE, per germline. Trimming cost V 3 bases and J 3 bases; bases outside gene matches: 8. The CDR3 protein is CASSAREGGVYNEQFF. The CDR3 coding sequence is TGTGCCAGCAGCGCACGGGAGGGTGGAGTCTACAATGAGCAGTTCTTC. The variable domain in full, completed from reference TRBV9 and TRBJ2-1, reads DSGVTQTPKHLITATGQRVTLRCSPRSGDLSVYWYQQSLDQGLQFLIQYYNGEERAKGNILERFSAQQFPDLHSELNLSSLELGDSALYFCASSAREGGVYNEQFFGPGTRLTVL.

The chain recombines TRBV6-6 with TRBJ2-3, with 10 bases identical to TRBD2. Germline V gene sequence: CDR1 MNHNY, CDR2 SVGAGI (reference sequence). V shed 5 bases, J shed 4 bases, and the junction held 12 bases outside the gene matches. The CDR3 consists of 17 residues. In DNA, the CDR3 is TGTGCCAGCAGTCCCTTTGGGAGCGGGGGGGGGTCAGATACGCAGTATTTT. Translation gives CASSPFGSGGGSDTQYF.

V usage is TRBV5-5 and J usage is TRBJ1-6; TRBD1 might be the D (5 bases). The CDR3 runs 16 residues. Germline lookup yields CDR1 SGHKS and CDR2 YYEKEE (reference sequence). V lost 5 bases and J lost 8, with 20 bases in between. CDR3 DNA: TGTGCCAGCAGTCAACGTCCAAATGGGGGGGATTCACCCCTCCACTTT. Its translation: CASSQRPNGGDSPLHF.